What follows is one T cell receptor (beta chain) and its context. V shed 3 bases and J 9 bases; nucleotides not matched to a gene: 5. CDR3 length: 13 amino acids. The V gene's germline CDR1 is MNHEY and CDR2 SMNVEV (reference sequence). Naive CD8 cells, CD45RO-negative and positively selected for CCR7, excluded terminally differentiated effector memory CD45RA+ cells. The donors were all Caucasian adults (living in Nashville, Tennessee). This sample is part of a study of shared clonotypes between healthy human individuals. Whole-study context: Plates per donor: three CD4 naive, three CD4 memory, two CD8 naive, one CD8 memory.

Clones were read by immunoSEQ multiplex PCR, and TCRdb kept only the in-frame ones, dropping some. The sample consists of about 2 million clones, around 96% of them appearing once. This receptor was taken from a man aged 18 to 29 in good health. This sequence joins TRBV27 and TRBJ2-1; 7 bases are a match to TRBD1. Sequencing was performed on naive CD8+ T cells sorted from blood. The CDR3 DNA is TGTGCCAGCAGTTTCACAGGGGCTGCTGAGCAGTTCTTC. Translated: CASSFTGAAEQFF.